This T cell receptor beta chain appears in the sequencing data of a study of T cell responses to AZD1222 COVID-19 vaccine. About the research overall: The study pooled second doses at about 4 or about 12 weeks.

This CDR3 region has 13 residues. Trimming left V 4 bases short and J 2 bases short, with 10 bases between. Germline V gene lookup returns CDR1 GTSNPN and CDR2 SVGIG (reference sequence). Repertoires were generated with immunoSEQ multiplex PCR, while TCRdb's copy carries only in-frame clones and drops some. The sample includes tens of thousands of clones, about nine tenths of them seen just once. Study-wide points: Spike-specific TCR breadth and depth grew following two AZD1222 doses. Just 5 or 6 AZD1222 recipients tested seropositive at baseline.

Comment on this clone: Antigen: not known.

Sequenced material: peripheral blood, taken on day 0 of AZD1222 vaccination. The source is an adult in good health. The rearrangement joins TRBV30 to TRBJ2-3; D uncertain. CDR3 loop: CAWNSGPTDTQYF. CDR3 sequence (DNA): TGTGCCTGGAACTCCGGACCCACAGATACGCAGTATTTT. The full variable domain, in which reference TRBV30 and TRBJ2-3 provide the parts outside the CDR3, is SQTIHQWPATLVQPVGSPLSLECTVEGTSNPNLYWYRQAAGRGLQLLFYSVGIGQISSEVPQNLSASRPQDRQFILSSKKLLLSDSGFYLCAWNSGPTDTQYFGPGTRLTVL.